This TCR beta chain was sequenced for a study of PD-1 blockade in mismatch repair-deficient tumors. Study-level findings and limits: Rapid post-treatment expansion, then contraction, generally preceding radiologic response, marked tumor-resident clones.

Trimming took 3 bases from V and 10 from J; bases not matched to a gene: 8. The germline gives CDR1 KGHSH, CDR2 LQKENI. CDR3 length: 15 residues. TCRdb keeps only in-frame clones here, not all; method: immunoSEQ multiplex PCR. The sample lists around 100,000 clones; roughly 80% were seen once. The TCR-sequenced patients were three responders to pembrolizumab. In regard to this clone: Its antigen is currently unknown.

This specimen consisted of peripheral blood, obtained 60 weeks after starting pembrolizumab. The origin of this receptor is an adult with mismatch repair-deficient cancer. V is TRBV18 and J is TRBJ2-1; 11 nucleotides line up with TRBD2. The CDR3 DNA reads TGTGCCAGCTCACCCCAGACTAGCGGGATATTAGAGCAGTTCTTC. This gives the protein CASSPQTSGILEQFF.